The TCR beta chain under discussion was sequenced for a study of blood T cell repertoires in COVID-19. On the study more broadly: Researchers got acute and convalescent COVID-19 samples from the United States, Italy and Spain.

CDR1 is SGHKS and CDR2 is YYEKEE in the germline V gene (reference sequence). This CDR3 is 15 amino acids long. Trimming removed 4 bases from V and 5 bases from J; junction bases left unmatched: 7. The data were produced by immunoSEQ multiplex PCR, yet TCRdb's version contains in-frame clones alone and is incomplete. The table includes tens of thousands of clones, 83% detected once. This clonotype originated in a woman older than 75 with acute or convalescent COVID-19. The sequenced material came from peripheral blood. This chain joins TRBV5-5 and TRBJ2-3; 10 bases line up with TRBD1. The CDR3 nucleotides read TGTGCCAGCAGCAAGACAGGGGGCTCTGGAGATACGCAGTATTTT. It encodes CASSKTGGSGDTQYF. Supplemented by reference TRBV5-5 and TRBJ2-3, the full variable domain reads DAGVTQSPTHLIKTRGQQVTLRCSPISGHKSVSWYQQVLGQGPQFIFQYYEKEERGRGNFPDRFSARQFPNYSSELNVNALLLGDSALYLCASSKTGGSGDTQYFGPGTRLTVL.